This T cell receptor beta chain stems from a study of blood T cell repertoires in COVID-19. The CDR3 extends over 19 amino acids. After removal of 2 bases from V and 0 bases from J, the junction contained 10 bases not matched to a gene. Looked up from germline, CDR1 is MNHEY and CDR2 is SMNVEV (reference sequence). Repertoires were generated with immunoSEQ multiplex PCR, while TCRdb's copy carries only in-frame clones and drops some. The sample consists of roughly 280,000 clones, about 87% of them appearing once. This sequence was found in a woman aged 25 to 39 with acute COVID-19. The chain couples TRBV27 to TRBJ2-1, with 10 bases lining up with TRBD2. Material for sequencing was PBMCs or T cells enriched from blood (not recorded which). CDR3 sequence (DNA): TGTGCCAGCAGTTTACCGGCTAGCGGGAGACCCTCCTCCTACAATGAGCAGTTCTTC. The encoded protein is CASSLPASGRPSSYNEQFF.